The count of the clone carrying this T cell receptor (beta chain) is one. Data came from immunoSEQ multiplex PCR; TCRdb stores just in-frame clones and leaves some out. The sample consists of 1,400,000 or so clones, roughly 98.5% of them appearing once. This entry is derived from a study of shared clonotypes between healthy human individuals. CDR3 length: 16 amino acids. The germline CDR1 and CDR2 sequences are SGHNT and YENEEA. V trimming: 0 bases; J trimming: 7 bases; junction bases outside the gene matches: 9. The clonotype originates from a man younger than 40 in good health. This chain connects TRBV11-3 to TRBJ2-1, with TRBD2 matching over 7 bases. The sequencing input was naive CD4+ T cells sorted from blood. Subset given: CD45RA+ positively selected. CDR3 coding DNA: TGTGCCAGCAGCTTAGATCTGGGCGGGAGTATTAATGAGCAGTTCTTC. Amino acids: CASSLDLGGSINEQFF.